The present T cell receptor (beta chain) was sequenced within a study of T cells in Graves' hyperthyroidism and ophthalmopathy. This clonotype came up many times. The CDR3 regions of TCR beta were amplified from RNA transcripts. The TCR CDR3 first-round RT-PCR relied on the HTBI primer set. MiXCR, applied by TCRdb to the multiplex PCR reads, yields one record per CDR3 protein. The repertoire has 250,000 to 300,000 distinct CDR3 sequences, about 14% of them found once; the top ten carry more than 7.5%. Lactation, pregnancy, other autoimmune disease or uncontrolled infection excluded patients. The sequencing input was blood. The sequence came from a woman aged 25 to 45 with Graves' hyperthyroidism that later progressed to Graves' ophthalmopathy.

CDR3 DNA: TGTGCCAGCAGTTTCGGGACTAGCGGGAGTAGAGAGCAGTACTTC. Its protein product is CASSFGTSGSREQYF. The chain carries TRBV6-1 and TRBJ2-7; 14 nucleotides align to TRBD2. Germline values: CDR1 MNHNS, CDR2 SASEGT. V lost 5 bases and J lost 7; bases outside the gene matches: 7. The CDR3 extends over 15 amino acids.